This T cell receptor beta chain was captured in a study of T cells in Graves' hyperthyroidism and ophthalmopathy. Study at large: Initial diagnosis, before any treatment, was when peripheral blood was collected.

Amplified regions were TCR beta CDR3 sequences from RNA transcripts. Researchers ran a first-round RT-PCR on the TCR CDR3 using the HTBI primer set. Using its own MiXCR run on the multiplex PCR reads, TCRdb lists one record per CDR3 protein. The profile covers roughly 740,000 distinct CDR3 sequences, with about a sixth appearing a single time and approximately 8% taken by the ten largest. Stable hyperthyroidism: no ophthalmopathy progression over 18 months of follow-up. The V gene's germline CDR1 is SQVTM and CDR2 ANQGSEA. This CDR3 spans 11 amino acids. V shed 4 bases and J shed 0 bases, with 2 bases lying between them. This clonotype was counted only a few times.

Input material: blood. This clonotype was sampled from a man between 18 and 35 years old with Graves' hyperthyroidism. This rearrangement joins TRBV29-1 to TRBJ2-3; D remains ambiguous. CDR3 in amino acids: CSVGSTDTQYF. CDR3 in DNA: TGCAGCGTTGGCAGCACAGATACGCAGTATTTT.